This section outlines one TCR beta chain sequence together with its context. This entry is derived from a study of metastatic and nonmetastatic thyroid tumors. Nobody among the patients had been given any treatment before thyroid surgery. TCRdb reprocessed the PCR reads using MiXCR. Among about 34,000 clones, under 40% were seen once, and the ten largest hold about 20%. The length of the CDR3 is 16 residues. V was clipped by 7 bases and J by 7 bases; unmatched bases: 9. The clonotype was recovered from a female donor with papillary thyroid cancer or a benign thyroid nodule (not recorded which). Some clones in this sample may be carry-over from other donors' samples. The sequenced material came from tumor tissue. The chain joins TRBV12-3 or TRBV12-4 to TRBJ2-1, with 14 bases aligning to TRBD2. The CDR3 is CASNDWGTSGSNEQFF. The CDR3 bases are TGTGCCAGCAACGACTGGGGGACTAGCGGGAGTAATGAGCAGTTCTTC.